Below, 9 T cell receptor beta chains from the same sample are listed, as sequenced in a study of shared clonotypes between healthy human individuals. TCRdb keeps only in-frame clones here, not all; method: immunoSEQ multiplex PCR. The sample includes 600,000 to 750,000 clones, around 72% of them seen just once. Sequencing was carried out using memory CD4+ T cells sorted from blood. Sample subset: CD45RA-negative fraction. These receptors all come from a woman aged 30 to 39 in good health.

The chain has TRBV4-1 and TRBJ2-1; 7 bases line up with TRBD1. V lost 4 bases and J lost 1; bases outside the gene matches: 10. The CDR3 has 17 residues. Germline V gene sequence: CDR1 MGHRA, CDR2 YSYEKL. The CDR3: CASSPGGSGGSYNEQFF. The CDR3 bases are TGCGCCAGCAGCCCCGGTGGGTCAGGGGGATCCTACAATGAGCAGTTCTTC.

The chain has TRBV2 and TRBJ1-2; tentative D call: TRBD1 (5 bases). In germline, CDR1 is SNHLY, CDR2 FYNNEI. The ends were cut back, 10 bases at V and 3 bases at J, with 12 bases in the middle. The CDR3 has 12 amino acids. In DNA, the CDR3 is TGTGCCACCCCAGGGACTTACTATGGCTACACCTTC. Translation gives CATPGTYYGYTF.

The chain combines TRBV25-1 with TRBJ2-7, with D possibly TRBD1 on 7 matching bases. V was trimmed by 4 bases and J by 4 bases, leaving 20 bases between them. Germline V gives CDR1 MGHDK, CDR2 SYGVNS. There are 16 residues in the CDR3. For the CDR3, the DNA is TGTGCCAGCAGTGGACCGACAGGGCTTGGAGGGTACGAGCAGTACTTC. It translates to CASSGPTGLGGYEQYF.

There are many counts of this clone. The rearrangement links TRBV5-4 to TRBJ1-1; D is possibly TRBD1 (5 bases). This CDR3 spans 14 amino acids. Trimming took off 5 bases at V and 1 base at J, with 12 bases between the two ends. Germline CDR1 and CDR2: SGHNT and YYREEE (reference sequence). The CDR3 reads CASRWDRGNTEAFF. Here the CDR3 DNA reads TGTGCCAGCAGGTGGGACCGTGGGAACACTGAAGCTTTCTTT.

The chain combines TRBV29-1 with TRBJ1-1, with D unclear. V was cut by 5 bases and J by 2 bases, with 12 bases left in between. There are 13 residues in the CDR3. Germline V gene data show CDR1 as SQVTM and CDR2 as ANQGSEA. The CDR3 spells CSVSDGVNTEAFF. The CDR3 DNA reads as TGCAGCGTTTCCGACGGAGTAAACACTGAAGCTTTCTTT.

As regards this clone: This sample also contains other DNA sequences that code for the same CDR3. This chain links TRBV7-3 with TRBJ1-1; D remains ambiguous. CDR3 size: 13 residues. With 4 bases removed from V and 1 base from J, the gap between germline ends came to 7 bases. CDR1 SGHTA and CDR2 FQGTGA come from the germline V gene. The CDR3 nucleotides are TGTGCCAGCAGCTCCATGGAGAACACTGAAGCTTTCTTT. Residues: CASSSMENTEAFF. The full variable domain, rest sourced from reference TRBV7-3 and TRBJ1-1, is GAGVSQTPSNKVTEKGKYVELRCDPISGHTALYWYRQSLGQGPEFLIYFQGTGAADDSGLPNDRFFAVRPEGSVSTLKIQRTERGDSAVYLCASSSMENTEAFFGQGTRLTVV.

This clone was observed a few times. V gene TRBV5-1 combines with J gene TRBJ1-4; TRBD1 agrees at 7 bases. CDR1 and CDR2 (germline): SGHRS, YFSETQ. The CDR3 covers 14 residues. V shed 3 bases, J shed 8 bases, and the junction held 7 bases outside the gene matches. CDR3 residues: CASSSGQLEEKLFF. CDR3 DNA: TGCGCCAGCAGCTCGGGACAGTTAGAGGAAAAACTGTTTTTT.

The chain joins TRBV28 to TRBJ1-2; D is unresolved. V shed 5 bases and J shed 4 bases, with 14 bases lying between them. The CDR3 consists of 14 residues. Germline lookup yields CDR1 MDHEN and CDR2 SYDVKM. The CDR3 DNA follows: TGTGCCAGCAGTACTCTGGAACGAATCTATGGCTACACCTTC. It specifies CASSTLERIYGYTF.

V usage is TRBV6-1 and J usage is TRBJ1-1; perhaps TRBD1 as D (6 bases). Trimming removed 6 bases from V and 0 bases from J, with 14 bases in between. The CDR3 runs 15 residues. The V gene's germline CDR1 is MNHNS and CDR2 SASEGT. In nucleotides, the CDR3 is TGTGCCAGCAGCCGCGGTCCAGGGGTGAACACTGAAGCTTTCTTT. Its protein is CASSRGPGVNTEAFF.